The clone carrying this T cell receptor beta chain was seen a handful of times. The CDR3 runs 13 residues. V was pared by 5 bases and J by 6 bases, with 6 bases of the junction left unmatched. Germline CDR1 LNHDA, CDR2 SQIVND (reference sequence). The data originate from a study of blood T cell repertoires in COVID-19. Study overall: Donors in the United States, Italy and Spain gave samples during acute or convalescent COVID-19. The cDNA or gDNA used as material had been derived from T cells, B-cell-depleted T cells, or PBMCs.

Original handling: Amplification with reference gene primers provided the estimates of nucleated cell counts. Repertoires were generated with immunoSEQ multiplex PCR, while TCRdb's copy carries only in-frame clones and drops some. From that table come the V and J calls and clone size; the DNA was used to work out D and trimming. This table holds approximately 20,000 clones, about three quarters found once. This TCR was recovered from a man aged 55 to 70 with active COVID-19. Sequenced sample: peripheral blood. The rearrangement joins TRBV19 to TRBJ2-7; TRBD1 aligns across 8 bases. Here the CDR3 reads CASSWSGGSEQYF. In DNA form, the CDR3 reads TGTGCCAGTAGTTGGTCAGGGGGCTCCGAGCAGTACTTC.